The 9 T cell receptor beta chains below come from one sample, sequenced in a study of T cell responses to AZD1222 COVID-19 vaccine. Assay used: immunoSEQ multiplex PCR; TCRdb lists only in-frame clones, some missing. In the table there are roughly 150,000 clones, 75% to 90% of which are singletons. The source was peripheral blood, collected on day 0 of AZD1222 vaccination. Source of these receptors: an adult in good health.

The chain recombines TRBV5-1 with TRBJ1-1; no reliable D call. Per germline, CDR1 SGHRS and CDR2 YFSETQ. V lost 3 bases to trimming and J lost 3 bases, with 6 bases between them. This CDR3 comprises 12 residues. CDR3 amino acids: CASSYGDTEAFF. The CDR3 coding sequence is TGCGCCAGCAGCTATGGAGACACTGAAGCTTTCTTT. The complete variable domain, with remaining parts taken from reference TRBV5-1 and TRBJ1-1, reads KAGVTQTPRYLIKTRGQQVTLSCSPISGHRSVSWYQQTPGQGLQFLFEYFSETQRNKGNFPGRFSGRQFSNSRSEMNVSTLELGDSALYLCASSYGDTEAFFGQGTRLTVV.

The chain has TRBV6-5 and TRBJ1-5; D may be TRBD1 (5 bases). CDR1 is MNHEY, CDR2 SVGAGI, per germline. The V end lost 2 bases, the J end lost 1 base, and 9 bases lay between the germline ends. The CDR3 runs to 15 residues. As DNA, the CDR3 is TGTGCCAGCAGTTACGGGGACCCAAGCAATCAGCCCCAGCATTTT. Translated: CASSYGDPSNQPQHF.

V usage is TRBV5-6 and J usage is TRBJ1-1, with TRBD1 matching 7 bases. Germline V gene lookup returns CDR1 SGHDT and CDR2 YYEEEE. J gave up 6 bases and V 4 bases, and 12 bases lay outside the gene matches. The CDR3 has 15 residues. The CDR3 here is CASSPYDRAGAEAFF. In DNA, the CDR3 is TGTGCCAGCAGCCCCTATGACAGGGCTGGCGCTGAAGCTTTCTTT.

This chain connects TRBV10-2 to TRBJ1-2, with D perhaps TRBD1 (5 bases). The CDR3 loop spans 14 amino acids. V was trimmed by 4 bases and J by 3 bases, leaving 12 bases between them. Germline V gives CDR1 WSHSY, CDR2 SAAADI. The CDR3 reads CASSGLGGYYGYTF. The CDR3 nucleotides are TGCGCCAGCAGTGGGCTCGGGGGATACTATGGCTACACCTTC.

The chain is built from TRBV9 and TRBJ2-2; D is possibly TRBD2 (6 bases). Trimming left V 1 base short and J 5 bases short, with 15 bases between. The CDR3 sequence is 16 residues long. Germline V gives CDR1 SGDLS, CDR2 YYNGEE. CDR3 residues: CASSVQSGGGTGELFF. CDR3 bases: TGTGCCAGCAGCGTACAATCCGGGGGTGGAACCGGGGAGCTGTTTTTT.

The chain has TRBV19 and TRBJ1-1, with D possibly matching TRBD1 (5 bases). The CDR3 contains 11 residues. Trimming stripped 8 bases from V and 5 bases from J, with 9 bases between. CDR1 is LNHDA, CDR2 SQIVND, per germline (reference sequence). In DNA, the CDR3 is TGTGCCAGTGGAGGGGCGACTGAAGCTTTCTTT. Translated: CASGGATEAFF. The full variable domain, rest sourced from reference TRBV19 and TRBJ1-1, is DGGITQSPKYLFRKEGQNVTLSCEQNLNHDAMYWYRQDPGQGLRLIYYSQIVNDFQKGDIAEGYSVSREKKESFPLTVTSAQKNPTAFYLCASGGATEAFFGQGTRLTVV.

A few counts support this clone. Within the sample, other DNA sequences also encode this same CDR3. The chain combines TRBV19 with TRBJ1-2; D is unclear. CDR1 is LNHDA, CDR2 SQIVND, per germline (reference sequence). V gave up 1 base and J gave up 7 bases, with 4 bases separating them. CDR3 length: 11 residues. Written as DNA, the CDR3 is TGTGCCAGTAGTATAGGAGTTGGCTACACCTTC. Protein product: CASSIGVGYTF. The full variable domain, rest sourced from reference TRBV19 and TRBJ1-2, is DGGITQSPKYLFRKEGQNVTLSCEQNLNHDAMYWYRQDPGQGLRLIYYSQIVNDFQKGDIAEGYSVSREKKESFPLTVTSAQKNPTAFYLCASSIGVGYTFGSGTRLTVV.

The chain links TRBV7-9 to TRBJ2-5; 7 nucleotides match TRBD1. The junction had 7 bases not matched to a gene; V was cut back by 5 bases and J by 4 bases. Germline V gives CDR1 SEHNR, CDR2 FQNEAQ (reference sequence). The CDR3 runs to 14 residues. The CDR3 DNA sequence: TGTGCCAGCAGCGAACCCAGGGGGAGAGAGACCCAGTACTTC. Translated: CASSEPRGRETQYF.

The chain carries TRBV2 and TRBJ2-6; 8 bases are a match to TRBD1. The CDR3 spans 16 residues. The V and J ends lost 1 base and 4 bases, in that order; junction bases with no gene match: 3. CDR1 SNHLY and CDR2 FYNNEI come from the germline V gene. The CDR3 sequence is CASSEDRGMGANVLTF. The CDR3 region has the DNA TGTGCCAGCAGTGAAGACAGGGGGATGGGGGCCAACGTCCTGACTTTC.